Shown below are 2 T cell receptor beta chains from a single sample sequenced in a study of cytomegalovirus exposure and HLA in healthy donors. This PCR relied on a set of 60 Vbeta primers and 13 Jbeta primers. Only in-frame clones appear in the TCRdb table, and some are missing; sequencing was by immunoSEQ multiplex PCR. The profile shows over 100,000 clones, about 73% of them singletons. The source material was PBMCs. The source of these receptors is a woman between 40 and 55 years old in good health and CMV-seropositive.

CDR3: CASSAGTGYGYTF. The CDR3 DNA follows: TGCGCCAGCAGCGCCGGGACTGGCTATGGCTACACCTTC. The V gene is TRBV5-1, the J gene TRBJ1-2, with D possibly matching TRBD1 (5 bases). The CDR3 runs 13 residues. Germline CDR1 is SGHRS and CDR2 is YFSETQ. Trimming took 4 bases from V and 4 from J, leaving 11 bases between them.

This clone has just one count. V usage is TRBV7-2 and J usage is TRBJ2-5; D unclear. Germline V gene data show CDR1 as SGHTA and CDR2 as FQGNSA. V was shortened by 5 bases and J by 4 bases, with 20 bases between the two germline ends. The CDR3 is 16 amino acids. The CDR3 is CASSRIGRGSGETQYF. Written as DNA, the CDR3 is TGTGCCAGCAGCCGAATTGGCCGTGGGTCGGGAGAGACCCAGTACTTC.